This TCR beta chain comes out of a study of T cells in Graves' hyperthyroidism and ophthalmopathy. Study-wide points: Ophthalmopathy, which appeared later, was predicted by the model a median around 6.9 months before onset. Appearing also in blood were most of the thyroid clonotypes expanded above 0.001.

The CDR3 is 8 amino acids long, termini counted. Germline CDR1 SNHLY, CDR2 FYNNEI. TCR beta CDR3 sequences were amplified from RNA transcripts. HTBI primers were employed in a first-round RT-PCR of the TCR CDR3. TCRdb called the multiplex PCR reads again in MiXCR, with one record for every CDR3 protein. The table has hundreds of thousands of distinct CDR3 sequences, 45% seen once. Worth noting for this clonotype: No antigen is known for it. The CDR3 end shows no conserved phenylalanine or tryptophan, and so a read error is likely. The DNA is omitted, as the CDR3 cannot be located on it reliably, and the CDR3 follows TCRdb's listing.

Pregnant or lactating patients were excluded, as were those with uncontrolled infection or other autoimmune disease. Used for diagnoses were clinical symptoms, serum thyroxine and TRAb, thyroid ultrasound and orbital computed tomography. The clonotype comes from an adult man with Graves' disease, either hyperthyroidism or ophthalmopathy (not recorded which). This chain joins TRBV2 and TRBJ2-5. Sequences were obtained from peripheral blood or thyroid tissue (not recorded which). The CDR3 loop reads CASSEALQ.